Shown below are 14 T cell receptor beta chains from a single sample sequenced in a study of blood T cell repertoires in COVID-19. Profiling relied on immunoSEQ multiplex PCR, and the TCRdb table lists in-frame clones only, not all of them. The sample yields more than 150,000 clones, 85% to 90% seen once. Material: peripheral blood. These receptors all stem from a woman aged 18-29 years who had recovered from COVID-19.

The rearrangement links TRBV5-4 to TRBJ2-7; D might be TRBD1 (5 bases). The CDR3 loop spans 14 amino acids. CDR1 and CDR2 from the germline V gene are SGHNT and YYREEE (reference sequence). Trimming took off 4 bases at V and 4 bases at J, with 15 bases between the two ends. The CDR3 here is CASSPGADLYEQYF. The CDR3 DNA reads TGTGCCAGCAGCCCTGGGGCCGATCTTTACGAGCAGTACTTC.

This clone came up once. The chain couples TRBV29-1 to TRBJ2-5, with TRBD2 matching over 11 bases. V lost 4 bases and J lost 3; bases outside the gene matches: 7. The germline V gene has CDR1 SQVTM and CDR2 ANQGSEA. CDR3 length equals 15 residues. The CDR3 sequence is CSVALLAGVKETQYF. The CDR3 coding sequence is TGCAGCGTTGCCCTACTAGCGGGGGTAAAAGAGACCCAGTACTTC.

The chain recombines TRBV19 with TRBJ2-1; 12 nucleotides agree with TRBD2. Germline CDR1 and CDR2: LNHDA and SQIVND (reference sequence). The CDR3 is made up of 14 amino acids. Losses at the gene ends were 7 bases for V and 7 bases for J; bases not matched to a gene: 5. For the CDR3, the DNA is TGTGCCAGTAATCTAGCGGGAGGGCCGAATGAGCAGTTCTTC. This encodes CASNLAGGPNEQFF. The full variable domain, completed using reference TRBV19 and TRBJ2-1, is DGGITQSPKYLFRKEGQNVTLSCEQNLNHDAMYWYRQDPGQGLRLIYYSQIVNDFQKGDIAEGYSVSREKKESFPLTVTSAQKNPTAFYLCASNLAGGPNEQFFGPGTRLTVL.

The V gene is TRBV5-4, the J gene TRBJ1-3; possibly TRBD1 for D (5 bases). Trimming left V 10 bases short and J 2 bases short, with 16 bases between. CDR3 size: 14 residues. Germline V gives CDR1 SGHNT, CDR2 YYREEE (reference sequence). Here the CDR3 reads CASGGRDAGNTIYF. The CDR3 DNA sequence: TGTGCCTCCGGGGGGAGGGACGCTGGAAACACCATATATTTT.

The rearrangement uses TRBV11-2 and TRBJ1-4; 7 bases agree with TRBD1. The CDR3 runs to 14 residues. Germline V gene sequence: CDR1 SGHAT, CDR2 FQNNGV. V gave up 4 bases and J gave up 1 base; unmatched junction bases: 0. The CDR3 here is CASSYRGTNEKLFF. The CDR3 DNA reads TGTGCCAGCAGCTACAGGGGAACTAATGAAAAACTGTTTTTT.

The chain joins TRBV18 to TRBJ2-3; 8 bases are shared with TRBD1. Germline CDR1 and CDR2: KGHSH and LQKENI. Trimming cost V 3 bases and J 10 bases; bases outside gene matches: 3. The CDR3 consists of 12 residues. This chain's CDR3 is CASSPGQGAQYF. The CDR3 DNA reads TGTGCCAGCTCACCCGGACAGGGAGCGCAGTATTTT.

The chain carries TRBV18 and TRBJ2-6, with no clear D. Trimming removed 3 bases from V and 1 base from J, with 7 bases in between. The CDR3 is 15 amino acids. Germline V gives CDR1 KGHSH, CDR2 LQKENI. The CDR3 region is CASSPQSSGANVLTF. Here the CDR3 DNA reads TGTGCCAGCTCACCCCAGTCTTCTGGGGCCAACGTCCTGACTTTC.

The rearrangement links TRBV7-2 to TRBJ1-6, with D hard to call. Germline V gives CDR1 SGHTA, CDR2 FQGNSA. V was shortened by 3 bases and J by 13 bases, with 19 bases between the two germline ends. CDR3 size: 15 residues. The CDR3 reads CASSLQHAFMGPLHF. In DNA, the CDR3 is TGTGCCAGCAGCTTGCAACACGCTTTTATGGGCCCCCTCCACTTT.

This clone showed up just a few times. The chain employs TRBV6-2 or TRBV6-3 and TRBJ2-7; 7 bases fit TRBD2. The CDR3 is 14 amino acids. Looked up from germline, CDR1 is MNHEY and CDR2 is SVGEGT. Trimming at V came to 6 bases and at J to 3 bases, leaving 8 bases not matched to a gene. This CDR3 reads CASSPLAEHYEQYV. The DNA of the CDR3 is TGTGCCAGCAGCCCTCTAGCGGAACACTACGAGCAGTACGTC.

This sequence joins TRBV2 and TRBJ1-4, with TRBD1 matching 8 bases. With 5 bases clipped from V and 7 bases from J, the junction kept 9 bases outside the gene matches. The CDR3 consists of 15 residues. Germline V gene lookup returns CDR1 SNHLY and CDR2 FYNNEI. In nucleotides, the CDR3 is TGTGCCAGCAGTAGACAGGGGAGGATCGGTGAAAAACTGTTTTTT. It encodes CASSRQGRIGEKLFF.

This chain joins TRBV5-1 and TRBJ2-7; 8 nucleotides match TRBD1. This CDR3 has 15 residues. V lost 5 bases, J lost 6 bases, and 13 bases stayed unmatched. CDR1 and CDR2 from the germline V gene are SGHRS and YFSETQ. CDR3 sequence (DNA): TGCGCCAGCAGTATACTCCCGGACAGGGCTAGCGAGCAGTACTTC. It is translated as CASSILPDRASEQYF.

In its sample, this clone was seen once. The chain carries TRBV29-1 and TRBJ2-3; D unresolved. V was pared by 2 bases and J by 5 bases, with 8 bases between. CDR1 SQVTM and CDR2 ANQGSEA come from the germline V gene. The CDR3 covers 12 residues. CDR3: CSVERSGDTQYF. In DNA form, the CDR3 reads TGCAGCGTTGAACGGTCAGGAGATACGCAGTATTTT.

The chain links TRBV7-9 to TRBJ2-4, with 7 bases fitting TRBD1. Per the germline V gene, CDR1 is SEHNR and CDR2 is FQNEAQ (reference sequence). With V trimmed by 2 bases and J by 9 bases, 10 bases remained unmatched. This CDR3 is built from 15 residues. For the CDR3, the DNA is TGTGCCAGCAGCTTACCCGACAGGGAGTACGGCATTCAGTACTTC. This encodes CASSLPDREYGIQYF.

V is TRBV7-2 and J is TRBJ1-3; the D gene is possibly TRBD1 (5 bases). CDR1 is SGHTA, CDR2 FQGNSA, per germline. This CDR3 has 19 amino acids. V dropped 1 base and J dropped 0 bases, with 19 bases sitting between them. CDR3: CASSLVGARADYSGNTIYF. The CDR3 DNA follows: TGTGCCAGCAGCTTAGTAGGGGCGAGGGCGGACTACTCTGGAAACACCATATATTTT. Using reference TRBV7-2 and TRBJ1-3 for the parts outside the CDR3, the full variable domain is GAGVSQSPSNKVTEKGKDVELRCDPISGHTALYWYRQSLGQGLEFLIYFQGNSAPDKSGLPSDRFSAERTGGSVSTLTIQRTQQEDSAVYLCASSLVGARADYSGNTIYFGEGSWLTVV.